This is a list of T cell receptor beta chains from one sample in a study of brain metastases from non-small cell lung cancer. The method was immunoSEQ multiplex PCR; TCRdb's version includes in-frame clones alone and lacks a portion of them. The data hold 14,000 to 15,000 clones, with approximately 80% observed a single time. Sequenced input: primary lung tumor tissue. The receptors stem from a donor aged 40 or over with non-small cell lung cancer. The conserved cysteine and the conserved F or W are not part of the CDR3 here.

V gene	CDR3 protein
TRBV5-8	ASSGNPDTQY
TRBV12-3/TRBV12-4	ASGDTEAF
TRBV3-1/TRBV3-2	ASSRSTGAEAF
TRBV9	ASSDTAGGYT
TRBV27	ASSLGPSSNQPQH
TRBV18	ASSARLDETQY
TRBV6-5	ASRKQGYTEAF
TRBV9	ASSSQTVNTEAF
TRBV5-6	ASSLARGQRSMNTEAF
TRBV2	ASSQSSRAGNQPQH
TRBV5-1	ASSAGTSGYEQY
TRBV12-3/TRBV12-4	ASSLYNQPQH
TRBV10-1	ASSGDSNSPLH
TRBV28	ASRPRTGRNTEAF
TRBV2	ASSYRQGSHGYT
TRBV27	ASSSRDGRGNTIY
TRBV9	ASSPQEGLKAF
TRBV18	ASSPRRATGELF
TRBV28	ASGVIRDEQF
TRBV6-1	ASSEAHGLFTYGYT
TRBV7-9	ASSPLDWMGSYNEQF
TRBV10-3	AIRGDSYNEQF
TRBV7-3	ASSSDGQHYNEQF
TRBV5-1	ASSFEGAGANVLT
TRBV19	ASSKETGELF
TRBV6-6	AGRTGTNYGYT
TRBV5-4	ASTPKGAASGEQF
TRBV6-5	ASNYSPPGANVLT
TRBV20-1	SASQAWETQY
TRBV11-3	ASSLSGTHTEAF
TRBV19	ASSGGDRTNYGYT
TRBV5-4	ASSYALSNTEAF
TRBV21-1	ASSNLRERSNQPQH
TRBV5-1	ASQDLTDTQY
TRBV24-1	ATSDPGQTYNEQF
TRBV7-9	ASSTQRGDSSYNEQF
TRBV29-1	SARTSEADTQY
TRBV5-1	ASFRTSGVDNEQF
TRBV5-1	ASSLAGQREQY
TRBV25-1	ASSVPSGYQETQY
TRBV28	ASTLGEWGQGAKGELF
TRBV3-1/TRBV3-2	ASSFHDRAADGYT
TRBV5-1	ASSSRQGTKYTEAF
TRBV7-2	ASSLDRVGNQPQH
TRBV29-1	SVALQGPRRLNYGYT
TRBV7-2	ASTPTGGGNSHEQY
TRBV19	ASSTNSLNQPQH
TRBV27	ASSFYSYNEQF
TRBV7-9	ASSLPAGAHGYT
TRBV6-2/TRBV6-3	ASSPLGSGGNQPQH